This paragraph reports one T cell receptor (beta chain). The target antigen is unknown. The record originates from a study of cytomegalovirus exposure and HLA in healthy donors. Findings and limits, study-wide: The study recorded 160 or so TCR beta chains that were cytomegalovirus-associated. Productive status was seen about 87% or about 30% of the time for most TCR beta V segments in an earlier analysis. Many donors shared some public TCRs, even though most TCR sequences were rare.

The J segment lost 4 bases and the V segment lost 2 bases, leaving 4 bases of the junction unmatched. This CDR3 comprises 15 residues. The germline CDR1 and CDR2 sequences are SGHDN and FVKESK. The PCR employed 60 Vbeta primers together with 13 Jbeta primers. This table comes from immunoSEQ multiplex PCR, and its TCRdb copy is limited to in-frame clones, with some not included. This table has around 300,000 clones, roughly 90% appearing once. The sequence was obtained from a woman under 30 in good health and CMV-seronegative. The gene calls are TRBV14 and TRBJ1-4; 7 bases are a match to TRBD1. The source material was PBMCs. CDR3 residues: CASSQPQGVNEKLFF. For the CDR3, the DNA is TGTGCCAGCAGCCAACCTCAGGGGGTTAATGAAAAACTGTTTTTT.